Sequencing of this T cell receptor (beta chain) was carried out in a study of control samples from healthy donors and cancer patients. The V and J ends lost 0 bases and 10 bases, in that order; junction bases with no gene match: 10. Germline V lookup: CDR1 SGHRS, CDR2 YFSETQ. This CDR3 region has 16 residues. Sequencing used immunoSEQ multiplex PCR; TCRdb keeps in-frame clones, though not all of them. The data hold 110,000 to 150,000 clones, with around 90% observed a single time. The clonotype comes from a man younger than 45 in good health. Sequencing was carried out using blood. V and J are TRBV5-1 and TRBJ1-6; TRBD1 matches at 7 bases. The chain's CDR3 is CASSLEGGQGGSPLHF. In DNA, the CDR3 is TGCGCCAGCAGCTTGGAAGGGGGCCAGGGCGGATCACCCCTCCACTTT.